This TCR beta chain is drawn from a study of blood T cell repertoires in COVID-19. Produced via immunoSEQ multiplex PCR; TCRdb's table is partial and in-frame only. The sample records about 210,000 clones, approximately 82% being singletons. This TCR was recovered from a woman aged 40-49 years with acute or convalescent COVID-19. Specimen: peripheral blood.

This CDR3 reads CANPLAGVGNEQFF. The CDR3 nucleotides read TGTGCCAACCCCCTAGCGGGAGTAGGCAATGAGCAGTTCTTC. The chain employs TRBV3-1 (or the pseudogene TRBV3-2) and TRBJ2-1; 10 positions match TRBD2. The germline V gene has CDR1 LGHDT and CDR2 YNNKEL (reference sequence). The CDR3 sequence is 14 residues long. Trimming removed 10 bases from V and 6 bases from J; junction bases left unmatched: 9.